This T cell receptor (beta chain) was obtained from a study of cytomegalovirus exposure and HLA in healthy donors. Study-wide background: Around 81% of 398 genotyped donors fell in the Caucasian-associated ancestry cluster.

Study-level points and caveats: Analyzed later, association rates of TCRs varied across HLA loci, with DRB1 most and HLA-C fewest.

With respect to this clone: Its antigen is unknown.

V was clipped by 0 bases and J by 5 bases; unmatched bases: 7. The germline V gene encodes CDR1 SGHNT and CDR2 YYREEE (reference sequence). The CDR3 has 16 amino acids. Researchers ran the PCR with 60 Vbeta and 13 Jbeta primers. How the authors handled the data: Tens of millions of unique TCR beta chains, roughly 11 million shared, were counted in a later analysis. Data came from immunoSEQ multiplex PCR; TCRdb stores just in-frame clones and leaves some out. V, J and clone size were drawn from that table, and D and trimming were deduced from the DNA. Its clone listing holds about 65,000 clones. The chain is built from TRBV5-4 and TRBJ2-1, with TRBD1 matching 8 bases. Source material: PBMCs. This TCR came from a boy younger than 18 in good health and CMV-seronegative. The CDR3 DNA sequence: TGTGCCAGCAGCTTGGCCCTTCAGGGGGCGCACAATGAGCAGTTCTTC. It yields the protein CASSLALQGAHNEQFF.